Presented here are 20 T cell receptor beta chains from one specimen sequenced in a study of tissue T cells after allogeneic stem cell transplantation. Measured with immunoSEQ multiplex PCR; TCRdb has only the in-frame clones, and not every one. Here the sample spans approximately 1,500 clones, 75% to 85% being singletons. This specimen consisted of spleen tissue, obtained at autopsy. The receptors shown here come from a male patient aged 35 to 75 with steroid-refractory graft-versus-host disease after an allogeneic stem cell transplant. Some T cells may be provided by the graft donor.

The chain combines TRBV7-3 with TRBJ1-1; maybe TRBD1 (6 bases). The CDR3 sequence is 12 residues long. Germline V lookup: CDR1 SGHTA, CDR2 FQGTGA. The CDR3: CARNTGTTEAFF. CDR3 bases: TGTGCTAGAAACACAGGGACCACTGAAGCTTTCTTT.

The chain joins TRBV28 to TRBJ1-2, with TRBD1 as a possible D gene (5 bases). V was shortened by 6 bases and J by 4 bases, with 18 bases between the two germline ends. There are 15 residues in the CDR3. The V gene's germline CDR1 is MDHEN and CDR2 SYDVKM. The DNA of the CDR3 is TGTGCCAGCAGCACTCTCCGGGACGGAGTCTATGGCTACACCTTC. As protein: CASSTLRDGVYGYTF.

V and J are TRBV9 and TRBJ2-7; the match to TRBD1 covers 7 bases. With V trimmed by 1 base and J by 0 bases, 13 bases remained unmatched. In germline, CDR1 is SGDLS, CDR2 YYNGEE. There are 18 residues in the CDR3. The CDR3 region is CASSVSYETGTASYEQYF. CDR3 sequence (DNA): TGTGCCAGCAGCGTATCCTACGAGACCGGGACAGCCTCCTACGAGCAGTACTTC. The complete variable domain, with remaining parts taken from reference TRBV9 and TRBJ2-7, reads DSGVTQTPKHLITATGQRVTLRCSPRSGDLSVYWYQQSLDQGLQFLIQYYNGEERAKGNILERFSAQQFPDLHSELNLSSLELGDSALYFCASSVSYETGTASYEQYFGPGTRLTVT.

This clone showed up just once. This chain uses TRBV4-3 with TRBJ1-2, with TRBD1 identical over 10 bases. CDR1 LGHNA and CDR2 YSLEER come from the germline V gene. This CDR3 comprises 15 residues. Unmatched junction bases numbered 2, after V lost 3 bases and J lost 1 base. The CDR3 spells CASSQGQGFNYGYTF. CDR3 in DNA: TGCGCCAGCAGCCAGGGACAGGGGTTTAACTATGGCTACACCTTC.

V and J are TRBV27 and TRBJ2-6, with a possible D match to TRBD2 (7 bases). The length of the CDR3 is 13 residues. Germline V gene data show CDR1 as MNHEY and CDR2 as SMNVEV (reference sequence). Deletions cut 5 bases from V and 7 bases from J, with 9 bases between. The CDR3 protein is CASSRGGANVLTF. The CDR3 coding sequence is TGTGCCAGCAGTAGGGGGGGAGCCAACGTCCTGACTTTC.

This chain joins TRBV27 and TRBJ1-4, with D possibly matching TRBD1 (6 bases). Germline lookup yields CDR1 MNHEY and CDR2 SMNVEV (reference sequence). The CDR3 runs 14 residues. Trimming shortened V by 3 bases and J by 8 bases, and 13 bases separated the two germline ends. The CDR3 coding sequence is TGTGCCAGCAGTTTCTTGACAGGAAGGGAAAAACTGTTTTTT. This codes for CASSFLTGREKLFF.

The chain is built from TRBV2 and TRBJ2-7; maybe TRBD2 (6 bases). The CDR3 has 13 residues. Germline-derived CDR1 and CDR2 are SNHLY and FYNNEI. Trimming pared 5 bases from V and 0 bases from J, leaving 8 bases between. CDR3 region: CASSQDYSYEQYF. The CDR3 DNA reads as TGTGCCAGCAGTCAGGACTACTCCTACGAGCAGTACTTC.

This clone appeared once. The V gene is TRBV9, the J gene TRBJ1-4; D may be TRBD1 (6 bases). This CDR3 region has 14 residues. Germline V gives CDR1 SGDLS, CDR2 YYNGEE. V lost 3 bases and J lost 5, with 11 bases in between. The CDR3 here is CASSATGPNEKLFF. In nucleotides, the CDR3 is TGTGCCAGCAGCGCCACAGGGCCCAATGAAAAACTGTTTTTT.

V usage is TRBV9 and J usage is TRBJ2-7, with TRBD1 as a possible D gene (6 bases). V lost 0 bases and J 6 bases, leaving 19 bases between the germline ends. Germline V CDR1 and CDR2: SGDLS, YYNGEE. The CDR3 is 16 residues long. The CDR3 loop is CASSVGPGSRGREQYF. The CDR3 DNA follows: TGTGCCAGCAGCGTAGGTCCTGGCAGCAGGGGACGCGAGCAGTACTTC.

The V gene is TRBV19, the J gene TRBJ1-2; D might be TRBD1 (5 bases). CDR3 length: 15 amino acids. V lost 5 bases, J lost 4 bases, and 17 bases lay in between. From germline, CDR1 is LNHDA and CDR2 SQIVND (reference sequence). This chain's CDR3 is CASSFPTPGIYGYTF. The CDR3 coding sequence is TGTGCCAGTAGTTTTCCCACTCCAGGGATCTATGGCTACACCTTC.

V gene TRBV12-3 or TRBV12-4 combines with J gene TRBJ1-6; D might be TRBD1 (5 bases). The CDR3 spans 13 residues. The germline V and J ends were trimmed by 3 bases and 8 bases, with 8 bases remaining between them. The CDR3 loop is CASSFQGDSPLHF. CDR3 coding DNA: TGTGCCAGCAGTTTTCAGGGAGATTCACCCCTCCACTTT.

The CDR3 DNA is TGCGCCAGCAGTGAGTCATACGGGAATGAAAAACTGTTTTTT. Its translation: CASSESYGNEKLFF. The rearrangement links TRBV10-1 to TRBJ1-4; D unresolved. Per germline, CDR1 WNHNN and CDR2 SYGVQD (reference sequence). V was shortened by 0 bases and J by 5 bases, with 7 bases between the two germline ends. The CDR3 length is 14 residues.

The CDR3 loop reads CASSQEPQGVREQYF. The CDR3 DNA is TGCGCCAGCAGCCAAGAGCCACAGGGGGTCCGCGAGCAGTACTTC. The chain joins TRBV4-1 to TRBJ2-7; 8 nucleotides agree with TRBD1. V was clipped by 0 bases and J by 6 bases; unmatched bases: 7. This CDR3 has 15 amino acids. CDR1 and CDR2 from the germline V gene are MGHRA and YSYEKL.

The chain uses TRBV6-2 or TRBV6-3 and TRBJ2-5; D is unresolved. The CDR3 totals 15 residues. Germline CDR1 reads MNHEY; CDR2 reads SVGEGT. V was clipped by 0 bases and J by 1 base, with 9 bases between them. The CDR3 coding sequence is TGTGCCAGCAGTTACTCAGAACTCCTCCAAGAGACCCAGTACTTC. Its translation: CASSYSELLQETQYF.

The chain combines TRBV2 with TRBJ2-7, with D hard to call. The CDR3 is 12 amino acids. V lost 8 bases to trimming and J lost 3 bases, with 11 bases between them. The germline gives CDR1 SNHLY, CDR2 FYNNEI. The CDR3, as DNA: TGTGCCAGCGTATCGGGCGGCTACGAGCAGTACTTC. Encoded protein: CASVSGGYEQYF.

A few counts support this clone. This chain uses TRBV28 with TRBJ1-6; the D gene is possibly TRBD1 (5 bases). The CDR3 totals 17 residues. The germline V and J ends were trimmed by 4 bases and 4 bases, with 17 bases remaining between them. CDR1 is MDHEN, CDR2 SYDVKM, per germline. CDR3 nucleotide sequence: TGTGCCAGCAGTTCCGATCAGGGTCATATATATAATTCACCCCTCCACTTT. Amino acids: CASSSDQGHIYNSPLHF.

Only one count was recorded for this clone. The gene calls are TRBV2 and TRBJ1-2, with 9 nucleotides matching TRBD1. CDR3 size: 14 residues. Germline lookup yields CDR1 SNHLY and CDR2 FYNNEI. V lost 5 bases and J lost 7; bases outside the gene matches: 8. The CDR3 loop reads CASSWDRAGTGYTF. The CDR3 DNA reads TGTGCCAGCAGTTGGGACAGGGCCGGAACTGGCTACACCTTC.

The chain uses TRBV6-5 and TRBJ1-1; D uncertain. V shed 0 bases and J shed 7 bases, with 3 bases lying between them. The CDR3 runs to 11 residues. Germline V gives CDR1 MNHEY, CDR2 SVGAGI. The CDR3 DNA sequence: TGTGCCAGCAGTTACTCCGGTGAAGCTTTCTTT. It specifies CASSYSGEAFF.

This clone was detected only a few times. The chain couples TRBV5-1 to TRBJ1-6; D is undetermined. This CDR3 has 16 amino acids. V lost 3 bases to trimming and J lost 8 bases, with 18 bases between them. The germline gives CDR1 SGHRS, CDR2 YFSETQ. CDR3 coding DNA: TGCGCCAGCAGCTCCCCCCCTGGAAGAGATGATTCACCCCTCCACTTT. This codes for CASSSPPGRDDSPLHF.

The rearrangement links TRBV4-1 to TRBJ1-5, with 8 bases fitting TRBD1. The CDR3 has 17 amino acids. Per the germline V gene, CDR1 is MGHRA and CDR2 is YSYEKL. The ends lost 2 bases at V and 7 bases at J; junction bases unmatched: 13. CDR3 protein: CASSQYGSDRVGQPQHF. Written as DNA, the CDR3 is TGCGCCAGCAGCCAATATGGATCGGACAGGGTAGGCCAGCCCCAGCATTTT.